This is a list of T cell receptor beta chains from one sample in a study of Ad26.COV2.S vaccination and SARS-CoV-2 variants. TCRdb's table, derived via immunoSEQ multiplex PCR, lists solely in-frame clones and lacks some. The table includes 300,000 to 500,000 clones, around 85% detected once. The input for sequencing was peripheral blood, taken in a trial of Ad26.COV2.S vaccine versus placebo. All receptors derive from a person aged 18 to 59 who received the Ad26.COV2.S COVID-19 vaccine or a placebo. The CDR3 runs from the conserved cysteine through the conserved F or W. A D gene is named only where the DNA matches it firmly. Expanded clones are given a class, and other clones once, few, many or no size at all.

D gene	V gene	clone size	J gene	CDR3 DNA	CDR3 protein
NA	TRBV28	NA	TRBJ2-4	TGTGCCAGCAGTTTCTGGTCCCCCCTTCAGGCCAAAAACATTCAGTACTTC	CASSFWSPLQAKNIQYF
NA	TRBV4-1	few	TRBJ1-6	TGCGCCAGCAGCCAAGTGGACACCGATATCTATAATTCACCCCTCCACTTT	CASSQVDTDIYNSPLHF
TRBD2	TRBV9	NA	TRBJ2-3	TGTGCCAGCAGCGTAGTCCCTAGCGGGGCCCGCACAGATACGCAGTATTTT	CASSVVPSGARTDTQYF
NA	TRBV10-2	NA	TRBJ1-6	TGCGCCAGCAGTGAGTCGACGGGGCTTAGGCCCTATAATTCACCCCTCCACTTT	CASSESTGLRPYNSPLHF
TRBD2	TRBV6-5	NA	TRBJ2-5	TGTGCCAGCAGTTACACGACTAGCGGGGGCCAAGAGACCCAGTACTTC	CASSYTTSGGQETQYF
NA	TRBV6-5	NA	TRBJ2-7	TGTGCCAGCAGTCCCGGGGGCGGCTACGAGCAGTACTTC	CASSPGGGYEQYF
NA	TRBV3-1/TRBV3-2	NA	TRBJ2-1	TGTGCCAGCCGACAGAGCACCTACAATGAGCAGTTCTTC	CASRQSTYNEQFF
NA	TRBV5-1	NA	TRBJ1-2	TGCGCCAGCAGCGTGGGTTGGGCACCGGACTTAACGAGGGGCTACACCTTC	CASSVGWAPDLTRGYTF
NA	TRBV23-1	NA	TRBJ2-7	TGCGCCAGCACCTCAAGGGGGGAATACGAGCAGTACTTC	CASTSRGEYEQYF
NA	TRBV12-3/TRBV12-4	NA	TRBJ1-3	TGTGCCAGCAGTCTGGGCATCCCAAACACCATATATTTT	CASSLGIPNTIYF
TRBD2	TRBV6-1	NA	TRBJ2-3	TGTGCCAGCAGTGAGAGTTCTACTAGCGGTGGCACAGATACGCAGTATTTT	CASSESSTSGGTDTQYF
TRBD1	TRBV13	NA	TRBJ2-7	TGTGCCAGCAGCTTAGGAGGGACAGGGGGTATATCGGGCTACGAGCAGTACTTC	CASSLGGTGGISGYEQYF
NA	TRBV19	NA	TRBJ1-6	TGTGCCAGTAGTTATGCCCCGCTGGATAATTCACCCCTCCACTTT	CASSYAPLDNSPLHF
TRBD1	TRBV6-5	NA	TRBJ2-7	TGTGCCAGCAGTCGTTCGGGACAGGGAGGCGAGCAGTACTTC	CASSRSGQGGEQYF
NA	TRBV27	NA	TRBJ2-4	TGTGCCAGCAGGCCCATCGAGGGCCACAAAAACATTCAGTACTTC	CASRPIEGHKNIQYF
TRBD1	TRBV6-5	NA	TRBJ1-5	TGTGCCAGCAGAGGGGGCGTCAATCAGCCCCAGCATTTT	CASRGGVNQPQHF
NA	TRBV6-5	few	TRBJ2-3	TGTGCCAGCAGTTACTCGCGTAGAGTCTCAGATACGCAGTATTTT	CASSYSRRVSDTQYF
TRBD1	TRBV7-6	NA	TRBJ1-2	TGTGCCAGCAGCACGAGACGGACAGGGCGTATGAACTATGGCTACACCTTC	CASSTRRTGRMNYGYTF
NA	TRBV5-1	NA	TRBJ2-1	TGCGCCAGCAGCTCGGACCCAGGGGATTTATGGCATGAGCAGTTCTTC	CASSSDPGDLWHEQFF
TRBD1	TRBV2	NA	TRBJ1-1	TGTGCCAGCCGACCGACAGGGAGGAACACTGAAGCTTTCTTT	CASRPTGRNTEAFF
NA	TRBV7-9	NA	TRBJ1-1	TGTGCCAGCAGCTTACAGGGACCAGGACAGCTAAACACTGAAGCTTTCTTT	CASSLQGPGQLNTEAFF
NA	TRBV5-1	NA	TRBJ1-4	TGCGCCAGCAGCTTGGAGTCAGGCCGAAGGGAAAAACTGTTTTTT	CASSLESGRREKLFF
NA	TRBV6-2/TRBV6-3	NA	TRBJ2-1	TGTGCCAGCAGTCGAGCAACGGAAAACAATGAGCAGTTCTTC	CASSRATENNEQFF